Presented here are 30 T cell receptor beta chains from one specimen sequenced in a study of T cell responses to AZD1222 COVID-19 vaccine. Sequenced by immunoSEQ multiplex PCR; TCRdb stores in-frame clones only, minus some. The sample lists about 130,000 clones, just over 85% seen once, with roughly 12% in the top ten. The sample consisted of peripheral blood, taken on day 0 of AZD1222 vaccination. The receptors stem from an adult in good health.

The chain carries TRBV7-2 and TRBJ1-6, with 8 bases fitting TRBD1. Germline V gene sequence: CDR1 SGHTA, CDR2 FQGNSA. The CDR3 totals 15 residues. Trimming at V came to 5 bases and at J to 10 bases, leaving 10 bases not matched to a gene. CDR3 nucleotide sequence: TGTGCCAGCAGCCTCACGCGGACAGGGAGCTCACCCCTCCACTTT. Its translation: CASSLTRTGSSPLHF.

The chain links TRBV12-3 or TRBV12-4 to TRBJ1-1; D is unresolved. Deletions cut 4 bases from V and 3 bases from J, with 3 bases between. The CDR3 contains 11 residues. CDR3 amino acids: CASSSYTEAFF. The DNA of the CDR3 is TGTGCCAGCAGTTCTTACACTGAAGCTTTCTTT.

V and J are TRBV6-5 and TRBJ2-7; D is possibly TRBD1 (5 bases). Germline V CDR1 and CDR2: MNHEY, SVGAGI. Between the trimmed V and J ends, which lost 10 bases and 2 bases, there was a span of 9 bases. The CDR3 length is 11 residues. CDR3 in amino acids: CATQAAYEQYF. The DNA of the CDR3 is TGTGCCACACAGGCAGCCTACGAGCAGTACTTC.

The chain carries TRBV5-5 and TRBJ2-5; D is possibly TRBD1 (6 bases). This CDR3 region has 16 residues. V lost 4 bases to trimming and J lost 5 bases, with 21 bases between them. CDR1 SGHKS and CDR2 YYEKEE come from the germline V gene (reference sequence). As DNA, the CDR3 is TGTGCCAGCAGCCGAACCCCAGGGGTGGAGGTGGAGACCCAGTACTTC. It yields the protein CASSRTPGVEVETQYF. The full variable domain, in which reference TRBV5-5 and TRBJ2-5 provide the parts outside the CDR3, is DAGVTQSPTHLIKTRGQQVTLRCSPISGHKSVSWYQQVLGQGPQFIFQYYEKEERGRGNFPDRFSARQFPNYSSELNVNALLLGDSALYLCASSRTPGVEVETQYFGPGTRLLVL.

This chain uses TRBV19 with TRBJ1-5, with TRBD1 as a possible D gene (5 bases). The germline CDR1 and CDR2 sequences are LNHDA and SQIVND (reference sequence). Trimming removed 4 bases from V and 7 bases from J, with 11 bases in between. The CDR3 sequence is 13 residues long. CDR3 bases: TGTGCCAGTAGTACACGGGACCAGCAGCCCCAGCATTTT. It translates to CASSTRDQQPQHF.

DNA of the CDR3: TGTGCCAGCAGTTTCATCAATAGCAGGGCCTACGAGCAGTACTTC. Residues: CASSFINSRAYEQYF. J is TRBJ2-7 and V is TRBV28; possible D gene TRBD1, 5 bases. The V gene's germline CDR1 is MDHEN and CDR2 SYDVKM. The CDR3 has 15 residues. V lost 3 bases, J lost 2 bases, and 14 bases lay in between.

This chain joins TRBV4-3 and TRBJ1-2, with D possibly matching TRBD1 (5 bases). The germline V gene has CDR1 LGHNA and CDR2 YSLEER. The CDR3 has 17 residues. V dropped 4 bases and J dropped 6 bases, with 24 bases sitting between them. The CDR3 protein is CASSRNVIGGAINGYTF. The CDR3 nucleotides are TGCGCCAGCAGCCGAAACGTAATCGGGGGAGCAATAAATGGCTACACCTTC.

The chain has TRBV10-3 and TRBJ2-7; D not resolved. The CDR3 is 18 amino acids. V shed 4 bases and J shed 4 bases, with 26 bases lying between them. Germline V lookup: CDR1 ENHRY, CDR2 SYGVKD. The CDR3 DNA sequence: TGTGCCATCAGTGTTAGCCCAACTCAACTTACAACTTCTTACGAGCAGTACTTC. Encoded protein: CAISVSPTQLTTSYEQYF.

The gene calls are TRBV6-1 and TRBJ1-1; D is ambiguous. The CDR3 length is 16 residues. Germline CDR1 reads MNHNS; CDR2 reads SASEGT. V was pared by 2 bases and J by 2 bases, with 15 bases between. Here the CDR3 reads CASSEYPLVGNTEAFF. The CDR3 DNA follows: TGTGCCAGCAGTGAATATCCCCTAGTAGGTAACACTGAAGCTTTCTTT.

The V call is TRBV27, the J call TRBJ2-1, with no clear D. This CDR3 is built from 14 residues. Germline CDR1 reads MNHEY; CDR2 reads SMNVEV (reference sequence). V was clipped by 6 bases and J by 0 bases, with 9 bases between them. For the CDR3, the DNA is TGTGCCAGCAGGACTGTTAGCTCCTACAATGAGCAGTTCTTC. It yields the protein CASRTVSSYNEQFF.

The chain uses TRBV11-3 and TRBJ2-3; TRBD2 matches 8 bases. CDR3 length: 14 amino acids. The germline V gene encodes CDR1 SGHNT and CDR2 YENEEA. The V gene end was trimmed by 8 bases and the J gene end by 2 bases; junction bases not matched to a gene: 6. Written as DNA, the CDR3 is TGTGCCAGCGCCGCGGGGGGAGCCACAGATACGCAGTATTTT. It translates to CASAAGGATDTQYF.

The chain employs TRBV18 and TRBJ1-6, with a tentative D call TRBD1 (6 bases). Trimming left V 6 bases short and J 5 bases short, with 20 bases between. Per the germline V gene, CDR1 is KGHSH and CDR2 is LQKENI. There are 17 residues in the CDR3. The DNA of the CDR3 is TGTGCCAGCTCCCAGGGGAACCGGGACTTGGATAATTCACCCCTCCACTTT. The encoded protein is CASSQGNRDLDNSPLHF.

The chain links TRBV18 to TRBJ1-1; weak D call: TRBD1 (6 bases). The germline CDR1 and CDR2 sequences are KGHSH and LQKENI. This CDR3 comprises 14 residues. Trimming stripped 2 bases from V and 0 bases from J, with 7 bases between. The CDR3 DNA is TGTGCCAGCTCACCAAGGGGGGTGAACACTGAAGCTTTCTTT. It is translated as CASSPRGVNTEAFF.

This rearrangement joins TRBV28 to TRBJ1-4; 7 positions match TRBD1. The CDR3 runs to 16 residues. J was trimmed by 6 bases and V by 5 bases; bases with no gene match: 12. Germline V gives CDR1 MDHEN, CDR2 SYDVKM. The CDR3 loop is CASSLVPPGGYEKLFF. In nucleotides, the CDR3 is TGTGCCAGCAGTCTGGTTCCGCCAGGGGGATATGAAAAACTGTTTTTT.

The V call is TRBV3-1 (or the pseudogene TRBV3-2), the J call TRBJ1-5, with TRBD1 matching over 7 bases. There are 16 residues in the CDR3. Germline V gene sequence: CDR1 LGHDT, CDR2 YNNKEL (reference sequence). J gave up 0 bases and V 4 bases, and 6 bases lay outside the gene matches. CDR3 DNA sequence: TGTGCCAGCAGCCTACACAGGGGATATAGCAATCAGCCCCAGCATTTT. This codes for CASSLHRGYSNQPQHF.

The V call is TRBV6-5, the J call TRBJ1-2; D is perhaps TRBD1 (5 bases). The CDR3 loop spans 13 amino acids. The germline gives CDR1 MNHEY, CDR2 SVGAGI. V was clipped by 2 bases and J by 8 bases, with 12 bases between them. CDR3 nucleotides: TGTGCCAGCAGTTACGGAGGGGAGGGCGGCTACACCTTC. The encoded protein is CASSYGGEGGYTF.

This chain links TRBV2 with TRBJ1-6; TRBD1 agrees at 8 bases. CDR3 size: 13 residues. CDR1 is SNHLY, CDR2 FYNNEI, per germline. Germline trimming cut 9 bases from V and 7 bases from J; bases unmatched to any gene: 5. The CDR3 DNA reads as TGTGCCAGTATGGACAGGGAGAATTCACCCCTCCACTTT. It codes for CASMDRENSPLHF.

The chain recombines TRBV2 with TRBJ2-3; the D is unclear. CDR3 length equals 12 residues. Germline V gene data show CDR1 as SNHLY and CDR2 as FYNNEI. Trimming removed 4 bases at V and 2 bases at J, with 4 bases between. CDR3 sequence (DNA): TGTGCCAGCAGTGTAGTCACAGATACGCAGTATTTT. It is translated as CASSVVTDTQYF.

This clone was found a few times. The CDR3 sequence is CASSFSRVLGAPLHF. CDR3 nucleotide sequence: TGTGCCAGCAGCTTCAGTCGGGTCCTAGGGGCACCCCTCCACTTT. The chain is built from TRBV7-3 and TRBJ1-6; D is perhaps TRBD1 (5 bases). Looked up from germline, CDR1 is SGHTA and CDR2 is FQGTGA. V dropped 3 bases and J dropped 11 bases, with 17 bases sitting between them. This CDR3 is 15 amino acids long.

The chain has TRBV7-9 and TRBJ2-3; D not resolved. Per germline, CDR1 SEHNR and CDR2 FQNEAQ (reference sequence). V lost 6 bases and J 4 bases, leaving 26 bases between the germline ends. CDR3 size: 18 residues. CDR3 protein: CASSSFPFSRSHADTQYF. CDR3 DNA: TGTGCCAGCAGTTCATTCCCTTTTAGCAGAAGCCACGCAGATACGCAGTATTTT.

This clone showed up just a few times. The chain joins TRBV5-3 to TRBJ2-5; TRBD1 or TRBD2 may be the D gene (5 bases each). TRBV5-3 is known as an ORF, though its function is uncertain. Trimming stripped 4 bases from V and 2 bases from J, with 27 bases between. The CDR3 has 19 residues. CDR3 sequence: CARSGVGRDGKKQQETQYF. CDR3 in DNA: TGTGCCAGAAGCGGTGTGGGTAGGGACGGTAAAAAACAACAAGAGACCCAGTACTTC.

The gene calls are TRBV5-1 and TRBJ2-3, with 15 bases that match TRBD2. The CDR3 loop spans 17 amino acids. After removal of 4 bases from V and 4 bases from J, the junction contained 7 bases not matched to a gene. Germline values: CDR1 SGHRS, CDR2 YFSETQ. As DNA, the CDR3 is TGCGCCAGCAGCGCGGGACTAGCGGGGGGCCCCGCAGATACGCAGTATTTT. Its protein is CASSAGLAGGPADTQYF.

This chain links TRBV3-1 (or the pseudogene TRBV3-2) with TRBJ2-7; D is unclear. The V and J ends lost 1 base and 6 bases respectively, with 4 bases between them. The CDR3 consists of 11 residues. The germline gives CDR1 LGHDT, CDR2 YNNKEL (reference sequence). The CDR3 DNA reads TGTGCCAGCAGCCAAGGGGGCGAGCAGTACTTC. Translating gives CASSQGGEQYF.

This clone was seen only a few times. The rearrangement uses TRBV10-3 and TRBJ1-2, with 9 bases identical to TRBD1. Losses at the gene ends were 3 bases for V and 4 bases for J; bases not matched to a gene: 6. The germline V gene encodes CDR1 ENHRY and CDR2 SYGVKD. The CDR3 totals 15 residues. CDR3 in amino acids: CAISDSGTGIYGYTF. CDR3 nucleotides: TGTGCCATCAGTGACTCCGGGACAGGGATCTATGGCTACACCTTC.

This clone was seen once. The CDR3 DNA reads TGTGCCAGCAGTTTCGTATATCTGTCGGGAATAGAGTCTTTTGAGCAGTTCTTC. This codes for CASSFVYLSGIESFEQFF. The chain links TRBV28 to TRBJ2-1, with D possibly being TRBD2 (5 bases). The ends were cut back, 3 bases at V and 9 bases at J, with 27 bases in the middle. Germline-derived CDR1 and CDR2 are MDHEN and SYDVKM. The CDR3 is 18 amino acids.

This chain joins TRBV7-9 and TRBJ1-6, with 8 bases that match TRBD1. CDR1 SEHNR and CDR2 FQNEAQ come from the germline V gene (reference sequence). The CDR3 covers 13 residues. V shed 3 bases, J shed 14 bases, and the junction held 6 bases outside the gene matches. This CDR3 is CASSFTGTGTLHF. The CDR3 coding sequence is TGTGCCAGCAGCTTTACCGGGACAGGAACCCTCCACTTT.

This clone has a single count. The chain uses TRBV3-1 (or the pseudogene TRBV3-2) and TRBJ2-7, with D perhaps being TRBD1 or TRBD2 (5 bases each). Germline-derived CDR1 and CDR2 are LGHDT and YNNKEL (reference sequence). The length of the CDR3 is 14 residues. Trimming took off 4 bases at V and 2 bases at J, with 12 bases between the two ends. The CDR3 DNA reads TGTGCCAGCAGCCTCTTTGGGGGTCCCTACGAGCAGTACTTC. Its protein is CASSLFGGPYEQYF.

V gene TRBV7-2 combines with J gene TRBJ1-6; no clear D gene. The germline V gene encodes CDR1 SGHTA and CDR2 FQGNSA. The germline V and J ends were trimmed by 2 bases and 2 bases, with 10 bases remaining between them. The CDR3 spans 16 residues. The CDR3 nucleotides read TGTGCCAGCAGCTTACTAGGTCTCGCCTATAATTCACCCCTCCACTTT. Its protein is CASSLLGLAYNSPLHF.

This chain uses TRBV5-4 with TRBJ1-2; maybe TRBD1 (6 bases). The CDR3 has 13 amino acids. In germline, CDR1 is SGHNT, CDR2 YYREEE (reference sequence). The V gene lost 4 bases and the J gene lost 3 bases, with 10 bases spanning the gap. CDR3 sequence: CASSGRGYYGYTF. For the CDR3, the DNA is TGTGCCAGCAGCGGGAGGGGGTACTATGGCTACACCTTC.

J is TRBJ2-5 and V is TRBV9; 9 bases agree with TRBD1. Germline V gives CDR1 SGDLS, CDR2 YYNGEE. V was clipped by 0 bases and J by 5 bases; unmatched bases: 8. This CDR3 contains 16 residues. The CDR3 spells CASSVGVDRGYETQYF. In DNA, the CDR3 is TGTGCCAGCAGCGTAGGGGTGGACAGGGGATACGAGACCCAGTACTTC.